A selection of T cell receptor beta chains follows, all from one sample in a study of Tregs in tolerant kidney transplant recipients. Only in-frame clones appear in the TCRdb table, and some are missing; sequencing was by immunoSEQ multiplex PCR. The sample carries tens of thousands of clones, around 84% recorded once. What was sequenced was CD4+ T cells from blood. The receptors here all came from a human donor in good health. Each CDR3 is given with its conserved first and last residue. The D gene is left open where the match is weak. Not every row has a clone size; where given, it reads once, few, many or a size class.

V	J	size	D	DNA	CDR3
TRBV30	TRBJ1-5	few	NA	TGTGCCTGGAGTGTATCATGGGGTCAGCCCCAGCATTTT	CAWSVSWGQPQHF
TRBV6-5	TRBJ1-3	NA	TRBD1	TGTGCCAGCAGTCCACAGGGGGCGGATGGAAACACCATATATTTT	CASSPQGADGNTIYF
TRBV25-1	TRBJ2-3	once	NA	TGTGCCGCGGCCCTCACAGATACGCAGTATTTT	CAAALTDTQYF
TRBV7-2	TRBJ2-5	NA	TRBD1	TGTGCCAGCAGCTTCCACAGGGGGAGGGAGACCCAGTACTTC	CASSFHRGRETQYF
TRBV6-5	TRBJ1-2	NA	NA	TGTGCCAGCACAGGGGATGGCTACACCTTC	CASTGDGYTF
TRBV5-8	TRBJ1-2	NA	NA	TGTGCCAGCAGCCTAGACGACAGGAGATTCTATGGCTACACCTTC	CASSLDDRRFYGYTF
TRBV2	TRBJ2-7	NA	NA	TGTGCCAGCAGTGAACTCAGCGGCGCCCCCTACGAGCAGTACTTC	CASSELSGAPYEQYF
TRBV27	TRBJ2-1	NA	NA	TGTGCCAGCAGTTTTGCTAGATCCTACAATGAGCAGTTCTTC	CASSFARSYNEQFF
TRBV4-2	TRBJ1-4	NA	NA	TGTGCCAGCAGCCGGGCGGGGGAAAAACTGTTTTTT	CASSRAGEKLFF
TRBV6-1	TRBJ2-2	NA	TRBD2	TGTGCCAGCAGCCAGTTAGCGGGATGGGCTGGGGAGCTGTTTTTT	CASSQLAGWAGELFF
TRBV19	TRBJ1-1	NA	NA	TGTGCCAGTAGTAACCCACCTTTTATGAACACTGAAGCTTTCTTT	CASSNPPFMNTEAFF
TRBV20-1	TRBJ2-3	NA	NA	TGCAGTGCTCTGACCCGGGATACGCAGTATTTT	CSALTRDTQYF
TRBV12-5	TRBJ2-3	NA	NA	TGTGCTAGTGGTTTGCGGCAAGATACGCAGTATTTT	CASGLRQDTQYF
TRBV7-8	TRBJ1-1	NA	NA	TGTGCCAGCAGCTTGGGACGGCGGAACACTGAAGCTTTCTTT	CASSLGRRNTEAFF
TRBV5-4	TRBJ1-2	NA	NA	TGTGCCAGCAGCTTGGCCGGAGGCTACAACTATGGCTACACCTTC	CASSLAGGYNYGYTF
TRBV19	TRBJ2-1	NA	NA	TGTGCCAGTAGTATAGAAGTGGCGGGTGGAACGAATGAGCAGTTCTTC	CASSIEVAGGTNEQFF
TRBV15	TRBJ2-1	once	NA	TGTGCCACCAGCAGAGAGGGGCTTAGTGGCTCCTACAATGAGCAGTTCTTC	CATSREGLSGSYNEQFF
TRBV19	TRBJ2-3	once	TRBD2	TGTGCCAGTAGTGCCTCTAGCGGGGGGGCGATTGGAGATACGCAGTATTTT	CASSASSGGAIGDTQYF
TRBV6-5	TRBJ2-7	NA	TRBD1	TGTGCCAGCAGTGGGACAGGGAGCGAGCAGTACTTC	CASSGTGSEQYF
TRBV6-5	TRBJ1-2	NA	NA	TGTGCCAGCAGTTACTGGGTGGACTATGGCTACACCTTC	CASSYWVDYGYTF
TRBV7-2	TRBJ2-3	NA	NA	TGTGCCAGCAGCTTGGGGTCGGGAGATACGCAGTATTTT	CASSLGSGDTQYF
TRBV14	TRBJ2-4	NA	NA	TGTGCCAGCAGCCAAGATAGGGGGGCAAACATTCAGTACTTC	CASSQDRGANIQYF
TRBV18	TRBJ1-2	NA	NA	TGTGCCAGCTCACCCTCCGGGCCCCCTTTAATCTCGTGCACCTTC	CASSPSGPPLISCTF
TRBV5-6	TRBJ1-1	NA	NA	TGTGCCAGCACTCAGGCGGGTTGGGGCACTGAAGCTTTCTTT	CASTQAGWGTEAFF
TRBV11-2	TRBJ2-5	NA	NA	TGTGCCAGCAGCTTAGAGCTGGGCAGGGGAGGAGAGACCCAGTACTTC	CASSLELGRGGETQYF
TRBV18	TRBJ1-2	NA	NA	TGTGCCAGCTCACCGGTTGAGGGTAACTATGGCTACACCTTC	CASSPVEGNYGYTF
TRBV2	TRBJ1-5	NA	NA	TGTGCCAGCAGTGAAGATCTGGCAGACACTAATCAGCCCCAGCATTTT	CASSEDLADTNQPQHF
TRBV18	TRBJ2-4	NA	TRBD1	TGTGCCAGCTCACCAGGACAGGGTGCAAACATTCAGTACTTC	CASSPGQGANIQYF
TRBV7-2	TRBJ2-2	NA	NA	TGTGCCAGCAGCCAATCCCTAGGTACTGGACGCGGGGAGCTGTTTTTT	CASSQSLGTGRGELFF
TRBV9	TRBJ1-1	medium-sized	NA	TGTGCCAGCAGCGTAGATGGAGACACTGAAGCTTTCTTT	CASSVDGDTEAFF
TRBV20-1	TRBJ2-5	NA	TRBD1	TGCAGTGCGGGACAGCCAGAGACCCAGTACTTC	CSAGQPETQYF
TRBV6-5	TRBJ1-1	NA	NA	TGTGCCAGCAGTTACGCTGGGATAACCCCGAACACTGAAGCTTTCTTT	CASSYAGITPNTEAFF
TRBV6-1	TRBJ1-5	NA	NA	TGTGCCAGCAGTGCCGCGACGGGACATGGGTATCAGCCCCAGCATTTT	CASSAATGHGYQPQHF
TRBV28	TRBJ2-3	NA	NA	TGTGCCAGCAATAGGGGTTTCGGTAGGACAGATACGCAGTATTTT	CASNRGFGRTDTQYF
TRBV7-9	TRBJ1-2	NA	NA	TGTGCCAGCAGCCGACAGCTCTATGGCTACACCTTC	CASSRQLYGYTF
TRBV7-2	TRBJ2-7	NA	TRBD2	TGTGCCAGCAGCTTAGATGCGGGGGGGGCCCCCTACGAGCAGTACTTC	CASSLDAGGAPYEQYF
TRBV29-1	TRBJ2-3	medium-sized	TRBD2	TGCAGCGTGCGGGAGTACGATGCGCAGTATTTT	CSVREYDAQYF
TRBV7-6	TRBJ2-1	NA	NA	TGTGCCAGCAGTACCCCTCCCCGCAATGAGCAGTTCTTC	CASSTPPRNEQFF
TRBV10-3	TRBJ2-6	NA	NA	TGTGCCATAGGCGGCTCTGGGGCCAACGTCCTGACTTTC	CAIGGSGANVLTF
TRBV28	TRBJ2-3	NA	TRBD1	TGTGCCAGCAGTTCGGACAGGCCGAGCACAGATACGCAGTATTTT	CASSSDRPSTDTQYF
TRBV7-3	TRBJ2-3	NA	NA	TGTGCCAGCAGCTTAAGCCTATCTAGCACAGATACGCGGTATTTT	CASSLSLSSTDTRYF
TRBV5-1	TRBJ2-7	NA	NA	TGCGCCAGCAGCCAAGGGACGCTCGACTACGAGCAGTACTTC	CASSQGTLDYEQYF
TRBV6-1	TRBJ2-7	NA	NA	TGTGCCAGCATCTTAGGGTACGGGCAGTACTTC	CASILGYGQYF
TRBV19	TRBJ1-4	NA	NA	TGTGCCAGCAAAACAGGTCCAACTAATGAAAAACTGTTTTTT	CASKTGPTNEKLFF
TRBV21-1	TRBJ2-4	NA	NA	TGTGCCAGCAGCAAAGGACAGGGAGGGTCTGCCAAAAACATTCAGTACTTC	CASSKGQGGSAKNIQYF
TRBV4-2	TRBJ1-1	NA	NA	TGTGCCAGCAGCCAAGTCTCGGACCCCCATGGGGACACTGAAGCTTTCTTT	CASSQVSDPHGDTEAFF
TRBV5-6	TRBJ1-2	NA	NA	TGTGCCAGCAGCCCAAACTCTAGGCGGGACTATGGCTACACCTTC	CASSPNSRRDYGYTF
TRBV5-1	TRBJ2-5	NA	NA	TGCGCCAGCAGCCCTACCCAAGAGACCCAGTACTTC	CASSPTQETQYF
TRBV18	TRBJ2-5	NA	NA	TGTGCCAGCTCAGCAACCCAACAAGAGACCCAGTACTTC	CASSATQQETQYF